The clone carrying this T cell receptor beta chain has at least ten counts. The antigen remains undetermined. Naive CD8 libraries used about 20,000 to 1,100,000 sorted cells and 10%, 30% or 50% RNA. This sample was taken from a study of molecular identifiers for immune sequencing clone quantification. Study results and limitations: Jurkat TCR RNA from one cell was spiked into about a million naive cells, and it was reportedly detectable there. Clones carrying above 20 RNA copies accounted for over 98% of effector molecules, under 1% in naive cells.

This CDR3 region has 14 residues. V was pared by 2 bases and J by 6 bases, with 11 bases between. Previously described methods and listed TCR primers were used for bulk TCR libraries. TCRdb reprocessed the PCR reads via MiXCR and lists one record per CDR3 protein. The table lists under 600,000 distinct CDR3 sequences, approximately 25% of them singletons. This chain uses TRBV12-3 or TRBV12-4 with TRBJ1-5; D is possibly TRBD1 (6 bases). Sequencing was performed on naive CD8+ T cells from blood, with Jurkat cell RNA spiked in. Stated subset: FACS-sorted CD8+CD4-CCR7+CD45RA+ naive T cells. The clonotype originates from a human donor in good health. Some libraries in this study had Jurkat cell RNA spiked in. The CDR3 bases are TGTGCCAGCAGTTTAAAACAGGGTTTTCAGCCCCAGCATTTT. Residues: CASSLKQGFQPQHF.